The 2 T cell receptor beta chains reported below all come from one sample, sequenced in a study of blood T cell repertoires in COVID-19. Using immunoSEQ multiplex PCR, the repertoire was profiled, and TCRdb retains in-frame clones only, with some absent. The table lists 75,000 or so clones, approximately 82% of them singletons. Sequencing input: peripheral blood. These receptors all come from a woman aged 80 or over with acute or convalescent COVID-19.

This chain uses TRBV10-1 with TRBJ1-1; 7 bases map to TRBD1. J lost 8 bases, V lost 10 bases, and 16 bases had no gene match. This CDR3 has 14 residues. CDR1 is WNHNN and CDR2 is SYGVQD in the germline V gene (reference sequence). The CDR3 spells CATPFPDRDIEAFF. Here the CDR3 DNA reads TGCGCCACTCCCTTTCCAGACAGGGATATAGAAGCTTTCTTT.

CDR3 sequence reads: CSASRTSGGRTQYF. The CDR3 DNA reads TGCAGTGCTAGTCGGACTAGCGGGGGACGGACCCAGTACTTC. The chain has TRBV20-1 and TRBJ2-5, with 13 nucleotides matching TRBD2. Germline V CDR1 and CDR2: DFQATT, SNEGSKA (reference sequence). CDR3 length equals 14 residues. Trimming removed 3 bases from V and 7 bases from J; junction bases left unmatched: 5.